The T cell receptor beta chain under discussion was sequenced for a study of T cells in localized non-small cell lung cancer. This table comes from immunoSEQ multiplex PCR, and its TCRdb copy is limited to in-frame clones, with some not included. The sample comprises some 30,000 clones, 78% of which are singletons, and about 36% rests with the top ten. On this clone itself: What it binds is not known.

V was shortened by 5 bases and J by 4 bases, with 15 bases between the two germline ends. The germline gives CDR1 SGHAT, CDR2 FQNNGV. The length of the CDR3 is 15 residues. Study outcomes and limitations: As only one tumor region underwent sequencing, heterogeneity remains possible. Uninvolved adjacent lung had the highest recorded T cell clonality, with tumor below it.

V usage is TRBV11-2 and J usage is TRBJ2-4; possible D gene TRBD2, 5 bases. This TCR derives from a male donor aged 60 or over with stage II squamous cell lung carcinoma. The sample here was peripheral blood, taken before any cancer treatment. This CDR3 reads CASSPAELVKNIQYF. CDR3 in DNA: TGTGCCAGCAGCCCCGCGGAACTAGTGAAAAACATTCAGTACTTC.